This T cell receptor (beta chain) came from a study of vaccination and CD4 T cells after COVID-19. Germline values: CDR1 DFQATT, CDR2 SNEGSKA (reference sequence). The CDR3 consists of 15 residues. Trimming removed 3 bases from V and 1 base from J; junction bases left unmatched: 8. TCRdb fed the PCR reads into MiXCR, producing one record per CDR3 protein. This table has over 15,000 distinct CDR3 sequences, less than 75% appearing once. The chain carries TRBV20-1 and TRBJ1-2; 7 bases match TRBD1. This TCR came from a human donor who had recovered from COVID-19. This specimen was CD4+ T cells from blood, taken after SARS-CoV-2 vaccination. CDR3 sequence reads: CSARVVAGGNYGYTF. The CDR3 nucleotides read TGCAGTGCTAGGGTCGTTGCAGGGGGTAACTATGGCTACACCTTC.